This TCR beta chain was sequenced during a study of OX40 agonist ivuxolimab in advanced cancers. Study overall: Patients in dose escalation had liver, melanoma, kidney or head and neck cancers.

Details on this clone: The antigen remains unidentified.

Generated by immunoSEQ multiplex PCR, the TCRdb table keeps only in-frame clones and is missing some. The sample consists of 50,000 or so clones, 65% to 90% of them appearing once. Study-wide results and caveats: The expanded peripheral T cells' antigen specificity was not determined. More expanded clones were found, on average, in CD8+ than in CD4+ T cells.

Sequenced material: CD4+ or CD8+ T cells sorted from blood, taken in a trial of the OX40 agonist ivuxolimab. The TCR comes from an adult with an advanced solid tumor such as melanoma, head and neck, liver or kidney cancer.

CDR3 sequence reads: CASSYSGPHAEQYF. CDR3 sequence (DNA): TGTGCCAGCAGCTATTCGGGACCCCACGCCGAGCAGTACTTC. V and J are TRBV27 and TRBJ2-7; D may match TRBD1 or TRBD2 (5 bases each). CDR1 and CDR2 from the germline V gene are MNHEY and SMNVEV (reference sequence). V was cut by 6 bases and J by 6 bases, with 18 bases left in between. The CDR3 extends over 14 amino acids.